The 3 T cell receptor beta chains presented below share a single source sample, sequenced in a study of early T cells in non-severe SARS-CoV-2 infection. TCRdb ran MiXCR on the 5' RACE reads and lists one entry per CDR3 protein. This sample carries some 66,000 distinct CDR3 sequences, approximately 9% of them seen once, and the ten largest clones take 3.2%. The material sequenced was whole blood. These receptors all come from an adult who was a healthcare worker with PCR-confirmed SARS-CoV-2 infection or an uninfected control (not recorded which).

This clonotype was detected only a few times. The CDR3 protein is CASSEAGGSSYEQYF. The CDR3, as DNA: TGTGCCAGCAGTGAAGCGGGCGGGAGCTCCTACGAGCAGTACTTC. The genes are TRBV2 and TRBJ2-7, with TRBD2 matching 7 bases. Germline lookup yields CDR1 SNHLY and CDR2 FYNNEI. The junction had 2 bases not matched to a gene; V was cut back by 0 bases and J by 0 bases. CDR3 length: 15 amino acids.

The chain recombines TRBV14 with TRBJ2-7; D is possibly TRBD2 (6 bases). The CDR3 runs 13 residues. The V and J ends lost 1 base and 7 bases respectively, with 11 bases between them. Per germline, CDR1 SGHDN and CDR2 FVKESK. Here the CDR3 DNA reads TGTGCCAGCAGCCAAGTCGTTCGGGGGGAGCAGTACTTC. Protein: CASSQVVRGEQYF. Based on the CDR3 plus reference TRBV14 and TRBJ2-7, the full variable domain is EAGVTQFPSHSVIEKGQTVTLRCDPISGHDNLYWYRRVMGKEIKFLLHFVKESKQDESGMPNNRFLAERTGGTYSTLKVQPAELEDSGVYFCASSQVVRGEQYFGPGTRLTVT.

This clonotype showed up many times. The rearrangement joins TRBV7-2 to TRBJ2-5, with no clear D. V gave up 1 base and J gave up 5 bases, with 2 bases separating them. Germline CDR1 SGHTA, CDR2 FQGNSA. This CDR3 is built from 11 residues. The CDR3 loop is CASSLVETQYF. The CDR3 DNA is TGTGCCAGCAGCTTAGTGGAGACCCAGTACTTC.